These 10 T cell receptor beta chains were sequenced from one sample in a study of blood T cells in healthy people across ages. PCR was performed a second time for roughly 7 to 12 cycles using a sample-barcoded 5' primer and a J-beta primer mix. MiXCR, run by TCRdb on the 5' RACE reads, gives a single entry per CDR3 protein. The sample includes about 1.5 million distinct CDR3 sequences, approximately 42% seen only once; the top ten take 4%. The source material was blood. The receptor set was obtained from a woman between 18 and 30 years old in good health.

This clonotype has just a few counts. The V gene is TRBV20-1, the J gene TRBJ1-1; TRBD1 is a possible D gene (6 bases). The germline CDR1 and CDR2 sequences are DFQATT and SNEGSKA (reference sequence). The CDR3 sequence is 17 residues long. With 0 bases removed from V and 1 base from J, the gap between germline ends came to 18 bases. The CDR3 loop reads CSARDYGGPTRNTEAFF. The CDR3 DNA is TGCAGTGCTAGAGATTATGGGGGCCCGACGAGGAACACTGAAGCTTTCTTT.

The genes are TRBV29-1 and TRBJ2-1; TRBD1 matches at 9 bases. Germline-derived CDR1 and CDR2 are SQVTM and ANQGSEA. The CDR3 is 13 residues long. V lost 7 bases to trimming and J lost 4 bases; unmatched junction nucleotides: 5. DNA of the CDR3: TGCAGCGCGGGGGACAGGGTGTACAATGAGCAGTTCTTC. It yields the protein CSAGDRVYNEQFF.

V gene TRBV12-3 or TRBV12-4 combines with J gene TRBJ1-2; tentatively, D is TRBD1 (6 bases). This CDR3 comprises 15 residues. With 6 bases removed from V and 5 bases from J, the gap between germline ends came to 19 bases. The CDR3 DNA reads TGTGCCAGCAGCCCTTTCGAGGGGGTTAGGTATGGCTACACCTTC. It is translated as CASSPFEGVRYGYTF.

V is TRBV12-3 or TRBV12-4 and J is TRBJ1-4; 7 bases line up with TRBD1. The CDR3 length is 16 residues. The J segment lost 3 bases and the V segment lost 5 bases, leaving 9 bases of the junction unmatched. The CDR3 here is CASSNRDSGPNEKLFF. CDR3 DNA: TGTGCCAGCAGTAACCGGGACAGCGGTCCTAATGAAAAACTGTTTTTT.

This clonotype has just a few counts. The rearrangement uses TRBV4-2 and TRBJ2-5; 14 bases line up with TRBD2. Germline CDR1 LGHNA, CDR2 YNFKEQ. J was trimmed by 4 bases and V by 1 base; bases with no gene match: 5. The CDR3 length is 17 residues. The CDR3 region has the DNA TGTGCCAGCAGCCAAGTTGGACTAGCGGGAGGTCCAGAGACCCAGTACTTC. This encodes CASSQVGLAGGPETQYF.

The chain couples TRBV27 to TRBJ2-1; perhaps TRBD2 as D (6 bases). The assigned J gene may be wrong: the sequence end matches TRBJ2-7 better. The CDR3 sequence is 14 residues long. Germline CDR1 reads MNHEY; CDR2 reads SMNVEV (reference sequence). CDR3 residues: CASSTGGNPNEQYF. In DNA, the CDR3 is TGTGCCAGCAGTACCGGGGGTAACCCTAATGAGCAGTACTTC.

This clonotype was found a few times. V gene TRBV24-1 combines with J gene TRBJ2-2, with D maybe TRBD1 (5 bases). With 5 bases removed from V and 7 bases from J, the gap between germline ends came to 13 bases. CDR1 KGHDR and CDR2 SFDVKD come from the germline V gene. This CDR3 contains 14 residues. The CDR3 DNA sequence: TGTGCCACCAGTGCCCCCCAGGGCAGCGGGGAGCTGTTTTTT. As protein: CATSAPQGSGELFF.

The J gene is TRBJ1-2, the V gene TRBV18; D might be TRBD1 (5 bases). CDR1 is KGHSH, CDR2 LQKENI, per germline. The CDR3 runs 14 residues. The V end was cut by 5 bases, the J end by 6 bases, with 16 bases between. The CDR3 sequence: CASSTMEGGDGYTF. DNA for the CDR3: TGTGCCAGCTCAACAATGGAGGGAGGGGATGGCTACACCTTC. The full variable domain, in which reference TRBV18 and TRBJ1-2 provide the parts outside the CDR3, is NAGVMQNPRHLVRRRGQEARLRCSPMKGHSHVYWYRQLPEEGLKFMVYLQKENIIDESGMPKERFSAEFPKEGPSILRIQQVVRGDSAAYFCASSTMEGGDGYTFGSGTRLTVV.

The CDR3 loop reads CASSGRVSQETQYF. DNA of the CDR3: TGTGCCAGCAGTGGGAGGGTGTCCCAAGAGACCCAGTACTTC. V usage is TRBV7-2 and J usage is TRBJ2-5; 7 positions agree with TRBD2. This CDR3 comprises 14 residues. V was pared by 6 bases and J by 1 base, with 5 bases of the junction left unmatched. Germline CDR1 is SGHTA and CDR2 is FQGNSA.

This clonotype was observed a few times. A junction boundary mismatches the germline segment, possibly from a read error. The chain carries TRBV5-1 and TRBJ2-1; TRBD2 matches 9 bases. The J call is doubtful: the DNA matches TRBJ2-7 better. The CDR3 spans 15 residues. Germline assignment: CDR1 SGHRS and CDR2 YFSETQ. CDR3 residues: CASSLASGTYNEQYF. The CDR3 nucleotides read TGTGCCAGCAGCTTGGCTAGCGGGACCTACAATGAGCAGTACTTC.